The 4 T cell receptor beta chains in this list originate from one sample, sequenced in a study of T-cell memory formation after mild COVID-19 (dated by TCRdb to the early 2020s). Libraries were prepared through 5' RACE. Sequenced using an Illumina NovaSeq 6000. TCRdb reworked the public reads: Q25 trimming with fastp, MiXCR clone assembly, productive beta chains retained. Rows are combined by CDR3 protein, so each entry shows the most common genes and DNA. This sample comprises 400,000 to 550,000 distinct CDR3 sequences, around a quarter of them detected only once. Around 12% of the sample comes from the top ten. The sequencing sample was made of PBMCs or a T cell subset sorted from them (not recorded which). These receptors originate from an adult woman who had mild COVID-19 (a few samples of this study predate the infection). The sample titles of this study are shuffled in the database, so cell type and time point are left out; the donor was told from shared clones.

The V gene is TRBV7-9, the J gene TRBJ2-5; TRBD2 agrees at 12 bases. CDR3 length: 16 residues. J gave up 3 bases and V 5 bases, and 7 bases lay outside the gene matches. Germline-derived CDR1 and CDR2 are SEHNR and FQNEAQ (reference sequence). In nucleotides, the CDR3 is TGTGCCAGCAGCCCTGGACTAGCGGGGTACGAAGAGACCCAGTACTTC. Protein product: CASSPGLAGYEETQYF.

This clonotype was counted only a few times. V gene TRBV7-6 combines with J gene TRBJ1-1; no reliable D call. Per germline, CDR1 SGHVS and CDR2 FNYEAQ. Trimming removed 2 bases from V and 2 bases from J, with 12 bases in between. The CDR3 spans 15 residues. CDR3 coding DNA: TGTGCCAGCAGCTTAAATACAGTGGGTAACACTGAAGCTTTCTTT. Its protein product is CASSLNTVGNTEAFF. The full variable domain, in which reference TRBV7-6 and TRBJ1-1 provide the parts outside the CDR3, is GAGVSQSPRYKVTKRGQDVALRCDPISGHVSLYWYRQALGQGPEFLTYFNYEAQQDKSGLPNDRFSAERPEGSISTLTIQRTEQRDSAMYRCASSLNTVGNTEAFFGQGTRLTVV.

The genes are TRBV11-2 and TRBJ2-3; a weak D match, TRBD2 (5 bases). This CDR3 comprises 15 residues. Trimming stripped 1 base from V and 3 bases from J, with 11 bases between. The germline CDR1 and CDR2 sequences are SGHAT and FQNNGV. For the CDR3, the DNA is TGTGCCAGCAGCTTAGTAGCGCCAAATACAGATACGCAGTATTTT. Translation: CASSLVAPNTDTQYF.

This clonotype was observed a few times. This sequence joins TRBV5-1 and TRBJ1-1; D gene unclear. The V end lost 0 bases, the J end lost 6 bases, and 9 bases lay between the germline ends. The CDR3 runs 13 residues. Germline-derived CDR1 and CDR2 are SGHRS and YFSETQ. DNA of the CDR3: TGCGCCAGCAGCTTGGCCCCCCAGGCTGAAGCTTTCTTT. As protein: CASSLAPQAEAFF.